These 31 T cell receptor beta chains came from one sample sequenced in a study of CD8 T cells in Susac syndrome. RNA totalling about 0.5 to 1 ug underwent reverse transcription with random hexamers. TCRdb called the immunoSEQ multiplex PCR reads again in MiXCR, with one record for every CDR3 protein. The sample yields over 130,000 distinct CDR3 sequences, around 95% seen once. The specimen sequenced was CD4+ T cells from PBMCs. Receptors were obtained from a human donor with multiple sclerosis.

The chain joins TRBV19 to TRBJ1-3; D might be TRBD1 (5 bases). Germline values: CDR1 LNHDA, CDR2 SQIVND (reference sequence). The CDR3 covers 14 residues. Deletions cut 8 bases from V and 0 bases from J, with 11 bases between. The CDR3 spells CASQTGVSGNTIYF. CDR3 DNA sequence: TGTGCCAGTCAAACAGGAGTCTCTGGAAACACCATATATTTT. Full variable domain (rest looked up from reference TRBV19 and TRBJ1-3): DGGITQSPKYLFRKEGQNVTLSCEQNLNHDAMYWYRQDPGQGLRLIYYSQIVNDFQKGDIAEGYSVSREKKESFPLTVTSAQKNPTAFYLCASQTGVSGNTIYFGEGSWLTVV.

J is TRBJ2-1 and V is TRBV24-1, with 8 bases that match TRBD2. In germline, CDR1 is KGHDR, CDR2 SFDVKD. The CDR3 extends over 20 amino acids. The J segment lost 0 bases and the V segment lost 1 base, leaving 13 bases of the junction unmatched. The CDR3 DNA follows: TGTGCCACCAGTGATTTCCCTACCGGGAGGGGTCGGAGCTCCTACAATGAGCAGTTCTTC. Translation: CATSDFPTGRGRSSYNEQFF.

The V gene is TRBV20-1, the J gene TRBJ1-5; 11 bases agree with TRBD1. The CDR3 has 15 residues. Losses at the gene ends were 6 bases for V and 3 bases for J; bases not matched to a gene: 7. Germline values: CDR1 DFQATT, CDR2 SNEGSKA (reference sequence). CDR3 DNA: TGCAGTGCCAAAGGGGACAGGGGGTTCAATCAGCCCCAGCATTTT. This codes for CSAKGDRGFNQPQHF.

The rearrangement links TRBV4-1 to TRBJ2-7; tentative D call: TRBD1 (5 bases). From germline, CDR1 is MGHRA and CDR2 YSYEKL. Trimming took 4 bases from V and 5 from J, leaving 21 bases between them. There are 16 residues in the CDR3. CDR3 in amino acids: CASSRPGNSALHEQYF. The CDR3 DNA is TGCGCCAGCAGCCGACCAGGGAATTCCGCGCTCCACGAGCAGTACTTC.

The V gene is TRBV29-1, the J gene TRBJ2-2; the D gene is possibly TRBD1 (7 bases). Trimming shortened V by 4 bases and J by 6 bases, and 15 bases separated the two germline ends. CDR1 and CDR2 from the germline V gene are SQVTM and ANQGSEA. The length of the CDR3 is 14 residues. As DNA, the CDR3 is TGCAGCGTTGCTCGACAGGGAGGATCCGGGGAGCTGTTTTTT. This gives the protein CSVARQGGSGELFF.

For the CDR3, the DNA is TGCGCCAGCAGCTTGGTGCGGCAGGTTCCCTACAATGAGCAGTTCTTC. Amino acid sequence: CASSLVRQVPYNEQFF. The rearrangement uses TRBV5-1 and TRBJ2-1; no clear D. CDR3 size: 16 residues. Looked up from germline, CDR1 is SGHRS and CDR2 is YFSETQ. Trimming cost V 0 bases and J 2 bases, with 12 bases left between them.

The V gene is TRBV24-1, the J gene TRBJ1-5; weak D call: TRBD1 (5 bases). The V end lost 6 bases, the J end lost 1 base, and 6 bases lay between the germline ends. CDR3 length equals 13 residues. CDR1 and CDR2 (germline): KGHDR, SFDVKD. Written as DNA, the CDR3 is TGTGCCACCAGTTCAGGGAGCAATCAGCCCCAGCATTTT. It encodes CATSSGSNQPQHF.

The genes are TRBV7-9 and TRBJ2-7; TRBD2 matches at 7 bases. The V segment lost 4 bases and the J segment 6 bases; nucleotides outside the gene matches: 3. The CDR3 covers 12 residues. Germline-derived CDR1 and CDR2 are SEHNR and FQNEAQ (reference sequence). Here the CDR3 reads CASSWTSTEQYF. Here the CDR3 DNA reads TGTGCCAGCAGCTGGACTAGTACCGAGCAGTACTTC.

CDR3 nucleotide sequence: TGCAGCAGTAGGACTAGCGGGAGCGCAGATACGCAGTATTTT. This encodes CSSRTSGSADTQYF. The chain carries TRBV29-1 and TRBJ2-3, with 13 bases lining up with TRBD2. V dropped 8 bases and J dropped 4; count of bases not matched to a gene: 6. Germline CDR1 and CDR2: SQVTM and ANQGSEA. The CDR3 extends over 14 amino acids.

The chain combines TRBV7-9 with TRBJ1-2, with D possibly being TRBD1 (5 bases). This CDR3 has 12 residues. V lost 2 bases and J lost 8, with 9 bases in between. Germline loops: CDR1 SEHNR, CDR2 FQNEAQ (reference sequence). CDR3 sequence (DNA): TGTGCCAGCAGCTTATCAGGGACCGGCTACACCTTC. Residues: CASSLSGTGYTF.

V and J are TRBV20-1 and TRBJ2-1; possibly TRBD2 for D (5 bases). There are 13 residues in the CDR3. Germline CDR1 is DFQATT and CDR2 is SNEGSKA (reference sequence). CDR3 sequence reads: CRRAINPVSEQFF. CDR3 coding DNA: TGCAGGAGGGCGATAAACCCAGTGAGTGAGCAGTTCTTC.

In its sample, this clonotype was seen once. The chain recombines TRBV20-1 with TRBJ2-5; D unresolved. From germline, CDR1 is DFQATT and CDR2 SNEGSKA (reference sequence). The CDR3 length is 12 residues. The V end lost 3 bases, the J end lost 2 bases, and 7 bases lay between the germline ends. The CDR3 DNA is TGCAGTGCTAGTCCGGAACAAGAGACCCAGTACTTC. Protein sequence: CSASPEQETQYF.

The chain joins TRBV18 to TRBJ1-1; the D gene is possibly TRBD1 (5 bases). Germline V gene data show CDR1 as KGHSH and CDR2 as LQKENI. Trimming pared 3 bases from V and 3 bases from J, leaving 11 bases between. The CDR3 is 14 residues long. The CDR3 DNA sequence: TGTGCCAGCTCACCGAAGTTAGGGGACACTGAAGCTTTCTTT. It is translated as CASSPKLGDTEAFF.

The chain employs TRBV5-1 and TRBJ2-1; D ambiguous. CDR1 and CDR2 (germline): SGHRS, YFSETQ. The CDR3 spans 14 residues. V was clipped by 5 bases and J by 1 base, with 10 bases between them. CDR3 DNA: TGCGCCAGCAGTGATGGGTCGTCCTACAATGAGCAGTTCTTC. Protein: CASSDGSSYNEQFF.

The DNA of the CDR3 is TGTGCCAGCTCCCAGAATACCCTCTACAATGAGCAGTTCTTC. Translated, it gives CASSQNTLYNEQFF. The gene calls are TRBV9 and TRBJ2-1; D not resolved. With 7 bases removed from V and 3 bases from J, the gap between germline ends came to 14 bases. Germline lookup yields CDR1 SGDLS and CDR2 YYNGEE. The CDR3 spans 14 residues.

The chain uses TRBV12-3 or TRBV12-4 and TRBJ1-5; D is perhaps TRBD1 (5 bases). There are 14 residues in the CDR3. V lost 6 bases to trimming and J lost 3 bases, with 12 bases between them. This CDR3 is CASREGRLNQPQHF. Written as DNA, the CDR3 is TGTGCCAGCAGGGAGGGACGGCTCAATCAGCCCCAGCATTTT.

The V gene is TRBV7-9, the J gene TRBJ1-4, with 7 nucleotides matching TRBD1. The CDR3 contains 15 residues. V was pared by 5 bases and J by 13 bases, with 16 bases of the junction left unmatched. Germline V gene lookup returns CDR1 SEHNR and CDR2 FQNEAQ (reference sequence). The CDR3 spells CASSPDRPYDVRLFF. The CDR3 DNA follows: TGTGCCAGCAGCCCGGACAGGCCCTACGATGTGAGACTGTTTTTT.

The V gene is TRBV3-1, the J gene TRBJ2-7; no clear D gene. Germline values: CDR1 LGHDT, CDR2 YNNKEL (reference sequence). Deletions cut 0 bases from V and 0 bases from J, with 6 bases between. The CDR3 spans 14 residues. This CDR3 is CASSQDLTSYEQYF. CDR3 DNA: TGTGCCAGCAGCCAAGATTTAACCTCCTACGAGCAGTACTTC.

The genes are TRBV5-4 and TRBJ1-2; possible D gene TRBD1, 6 bases. The CDR3 has 14 amino acids. V was trimmed by 3 bases and J by 4 bases, leaving 13 bases between them. Germline V gene data show CDR1 as SGHNT and CDR2 as YYREEE (reference sequence). The CDR3 here is CASSSAGTFYGYTF. CDR3 DNA sequence: TGTGCCAGCAGCTCGGCCGGGACATTCTATGGCTACACCTTC.

The chain employs TRBV13 and TRBJ2-6; TRBD2 might be the D (6 bases). The CDR3 runs to 15 residues. Germline CDR1 and CDR2: PRHDT and FYEKMQ (reference sequence). V was clipped by 1 base and J by 4 bases, with 8 bases between them. As DNA, the CDR3 is TGTGCCAGCAGCTTAGCCCGGGAGGGGGCCAACGTCCTGACTTTC. Translating it yields CASSLAREGANVLTF.

The V call is TRBV7-9, the J call TRBJ1-2, with a weak D call TRBD1 (5 bases). V lost 3 bases and J 4 bases, leaving 12 bases between the germline ends. The germline V gene encodes CDR1 SEHNR and CDR2 FQNEAQ (reference sequence). This CDR3 is built from 14 residues. As DNA, the CDR3 is TGTGCCAGCAGCTTTGATAGGGGTGGCTATGGCTACACCTTC. It translates to CASSFDRGGYGYTF. Looking up the rest from reference TRBV7-9 and TRBJ1-2 gives the full variable domain: DTGVSQNPRHKITKRGQNVTFRCDPISEHNRLYWYRQTLGQGPEFLTYFQNEAQLEKSRLLSDRFSAERPKGSFSTLEIQRTEQGDSAMYLCASSFDRGGYGYTFGSGTRLTVV.

The V gene is TRBV6-2 or TRBV6-3, the J gene TRBJ1-2; D call uncertain. The V end lost 7 bases, the J end lost 5 bases, and 11 bases lay between the germline ends. Germline CDR1 and CDR2: MNHEY and SVGEGT. The CDR3 has 12 residues. The CDR3 loop reads CASTSGKYGYTF. CDR3 sequence (DNA): TGTGCCAGCACTTCAGGAAAGTATGGCTACACCTTC.

This clonotype has just one count. J is TRBJ2-7 and V is TRBV28; the match to TRBD2 covers 8 bases. Trimming took 7 bases from V and 6 from J; bases not matched to a gene: 14. Germline CDR1 and CDR2: MDHEN and SYDVKM. The CDR3 extends over 15 amino acids. Here the CDR3 DNA reads TGTGCCAGCACCACCCCCGCGGCGGGAGGTCTCGAGCAGTACTTC. Encoded protein: CASTTPAAGGLEQYF.

This sequence joins TRBV6-1 and TRBJ2-5; D is unclear. Trimming removed 6 bases at V and 5 bases at J, with 19 bases between. Germline loops: CDR1 MNHNS, CDR2 SASEGT. The CDR3 extends over 15 amino acids. CDR3 in amino acids: CASRENFGPLETQYF. The CDR3 DNA is TGTGCCAGCAGGGAGAACTTCGGCCCCTTGGAGACCCAGTACTTC.

A single count supports this clonotype. J is TRBJ2-7 and V is TRBV7-6, with 7 bases matching TRBD1. Germline values: CDR1 SGHVS, CDR2 FNYEAQ. The V gene end was trimmed by 2 bases and the J gene end by 1 base; junction bases not matched to a gene: 5. This CDR3 spans 15 amino acids. The DNA of the CDR3 is TGTGCCAGCAGCTTACAGGGGGTCGAGTCCTACGAGCAGTACTTC. Protein sequence: CASSLQGVESYEQYF. Variable domain in full (rest from reference TRBV7-6 and TRBJ2-7): GAGVSQSPRYKVTKRGQDVALRCDPISGHVSLYWYRQALGQGPEFLTYFNYEAQQDKSGLPNDRFSAERPEGSISTLTIQRTEQRDSAMYRCASSLQGVESYEQYFGPGTRLTVT.

The chain carries TRBV9 and TRBJ2-5, with 9 bases that match TRBD1. Germline V gene sequence: CDR1 SGDLS, CDR2 YYNGEE. Trimming at V came to 4 bases and at J to 3 bases, leaving 13 bases not matched to a gene. This CDR3 is 17 amino acids long. CDR3 coding DNA: TGTGCCAGCAGCCCGGGGGACAGGGTTGCAGCAAAAGAGACCCAGTACTTC. This translates into CASSPGDRVAAKETQYF.

The gene calls are TRBV20-1 and TRBJ2-7; no definite D call. The CDR3 totals 18 residues. The V end was cut by 0 bases, the J end by 2 bases, with 23 bases between. The germline gives CDR1 DFQATT, CDR2 SNEGSKA (reference sequence). CDR3 DNA: TGCAGTGCTAGAGAAGTGGGCAGAGTATTCGCATCCACCTACGAGCAGTACTTC. Translated, it gives CSAREVGRVFASTYEQYF.

The J gene is TRBJ1-5, the V gene TRBV15; perhaps TRBD1 as D (5 bases). The V end was cut by 0 bases, the J end by 2 bases, with 14 bases between. Germline CDR1 and CDR2: LNHNV and YYDKDF (reference sequence). This CDR3 comprises 17 residues. The CDR3 loop is CATSRDHQGEGNQPQHF. The CDR3 DNA sequence: TGTGCCACCAGCAGAGATCATCAAGGGGAGGGCAATCAGCCCCAGCATTTT.

This clonotype was picked up one time. The chain has TRBV28 and TRBJ2-7; 11 bases match TRBD2. The CDR3 loop spans 15 amino acids. The junction had 8 bases not matched to a gene; V was cut back by 7 bases and J by 3 bases. Looked up from germline, CDR1 is MDHEN and CDR2 is SYDVKM. This chain's CDR3 is CASTSSGRALYEQYF. The CDR3 DNA follows: TGTGCCAGCACCAGTAGCGGGAGGGCCCTCTACGAGCAGTACTTC.

The chain is built from TRBV20-1 and TRBJ1-3; D perhaps matches TRBD1 (6 bases). Germline CDR1 and CDR2: DFQATT and SNEGSKA (reference sequence). The CDR3 is made up of 12 amino acids. Trimming stripped 5 bases from V and 7 bases from J, with 12 bases between. CDR3 DNA: TGCAGTGCTGAGACAGGACGGAACACCATATATTTT. Translated, it gives CSAETGRNTIYF.

Here the CDR3 DNA reads TGTGCCAGCAGTTACTCGACGAACACTGAAGCTTTCTTT. It encodes CASSYSTNTEAFF. The V gene is TRBV6-2 or TRBV6-3, the J gene TRBJ1-1; no definite D call. This CDR3 has 13 residues. V lost 0 bases, J lost 1 base, and 3 bases lay in between. Germline V gene lookup returns CDR1 MNHEY and CDR2 SVGEGT.